The entry that follows covers one T cell receptor beta chain sequence. Its specificity is not known. This entry comes from a study of beta chain features in type 1 diabetes. Study as a whole: Cells sorted and examined across all samples totaled 107,917,701. Study-level points and caveats: Moderate yet significant TCRB CDR3 shortening was seen in Type 1 diabetes patients in all four CD4+ subsets. There were fewer insertions and more deletions at the VDJ junctions of type 1 diabetes patients.

The CDR3 extends over 17 amino acids. In germline, CDR1 is PRHDT, CDR2 FYEKMQ (reference sequence). Germline trimming cut 5 bases from V and 0 bases from J; bases unmatched to any gene: 7. By way of CD45RO/CCR7/CD25/CD127/CD95/CD27, the CD4+ regulatory, stem cell-like memory, central memory and naive cells were sorted. What was sequenced were expressed TCRB transcripts, since all of the isolated RNA had been reverse transcribed. This table comes from immunoSEQ multiplex PCR, and its TCRdb copy is limited to in-frame clones, with some not included. The table shows 10,000 to 15,000 clones, with under 50% occurring only once.

This receptor was identified in a man aged 18 to 30 in good health. V and J are TRBV13 and TRBJ2-2, with TRBD1 matching 9 bases. The source material was stem cell memory CD4+ T cells from blood. CDR3 sequence: CASSPTTGGANTGELFF. In DNA, the CDR3 is TGTGCCAGCAGCCCCACTACAGGGGGCGCGAACACCGGGGAGCTGTTTTTT. The complete variable domain, with remaining parts taken from reference TRBV13 and TRBJ2-2, reads AAGVIQSPRHLIKEKRETATLKCYPIPRHDTVYWYQQGPGQDPQFLISFYEKMQSDKGSIPDRFSAQQFSDYHSELNMSSLELGDSALYFCASSPTTGGANTGELFFGEGSRLTVL.